This TCR beta chain was captured in a study of shared clonotypes between healthy human individuals. The study, taken as a whole, reports: The study sampled only blood, and tissue repertoires likely differ.

A word on this clone: Antigen unknown.

The CDR3 totals 15 residues. Germline-derived CDR1 and CDR2 are LNHDA and SQIVND (reference sequence). V shed 4 bases and J 3 bases; nucleotides not matched to a gene: 6. Under the authors' procedure: Because ImmunoSEQ provided only junction sequences with no quality scores, the filtering differed. Sequencing used immunoSEQ multiplex PCR; TCRdb keeps in-frame clones, though not all of them. V, J and clone size were drawn from that table, and D and trimming were deduced from the DNA. The sample has around 100,000 clones, just over 65% seen once. The receptor was derived from a woman in her 30s in good health. The sample consisted of memory CD8+ T cells sorted from blood. The subset denotes: CD45RO+ cells pooled with CCR7-negative TemRA cells. The chain is built from TRBV19 and TRBJ1-2; 9 bases are shared with TRBD1. CDR3 in DNA: TGTGCCAGTAGTAGGGACAGGGATGGGGACTATGGCTACACCTTC. Its protein product is CASSRDRDGDYGYTF.